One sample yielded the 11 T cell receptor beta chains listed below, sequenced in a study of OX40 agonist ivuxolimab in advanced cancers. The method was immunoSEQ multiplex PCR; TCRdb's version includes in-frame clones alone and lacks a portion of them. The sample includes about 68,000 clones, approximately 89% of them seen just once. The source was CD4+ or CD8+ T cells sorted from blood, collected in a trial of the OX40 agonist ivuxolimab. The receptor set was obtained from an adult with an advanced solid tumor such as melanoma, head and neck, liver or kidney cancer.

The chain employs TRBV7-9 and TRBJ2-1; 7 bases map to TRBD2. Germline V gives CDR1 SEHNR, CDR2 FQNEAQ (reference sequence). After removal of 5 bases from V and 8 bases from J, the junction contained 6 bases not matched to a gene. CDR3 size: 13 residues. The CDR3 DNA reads TGTGCCAGCAGCCTGGAGCGGGGCGATGAGCAGTTCTTC. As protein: CASSLERGDEQFF.

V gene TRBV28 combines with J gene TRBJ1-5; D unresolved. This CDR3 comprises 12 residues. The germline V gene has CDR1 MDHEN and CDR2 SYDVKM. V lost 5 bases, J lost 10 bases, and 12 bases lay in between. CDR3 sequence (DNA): TGTGCCAGCAGTCTCCTTGGTGGTCCCCAGCATTTT. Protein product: CASSLLGGPQHF.

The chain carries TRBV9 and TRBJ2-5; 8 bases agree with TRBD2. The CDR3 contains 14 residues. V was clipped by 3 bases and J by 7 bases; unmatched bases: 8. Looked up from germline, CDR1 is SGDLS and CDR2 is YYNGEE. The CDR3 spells CASSAERGIATQYF. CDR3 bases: TGTGCCAGCAGCGCGGAGCGGGGGATTGCGACCCAGTACTTC.

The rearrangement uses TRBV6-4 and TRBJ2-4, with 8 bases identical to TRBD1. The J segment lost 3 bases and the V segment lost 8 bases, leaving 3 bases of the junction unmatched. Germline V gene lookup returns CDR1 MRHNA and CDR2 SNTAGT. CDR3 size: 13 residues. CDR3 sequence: CASAGGVKNIQYF. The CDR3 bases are TGTGCCAGCGCAGGGGGCGTCAAAAACATTCAGTACTTC.

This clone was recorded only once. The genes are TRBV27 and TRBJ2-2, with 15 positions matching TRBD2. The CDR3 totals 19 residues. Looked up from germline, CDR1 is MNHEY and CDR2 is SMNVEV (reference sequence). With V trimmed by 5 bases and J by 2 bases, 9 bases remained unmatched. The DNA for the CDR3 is TGTGCCAGCAGTCTAGGGACTAGCGGGAGGCGGACCAACACCGGGGAGCTGTTTTTT. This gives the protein CASSLGTSGRRTNTGELFF.

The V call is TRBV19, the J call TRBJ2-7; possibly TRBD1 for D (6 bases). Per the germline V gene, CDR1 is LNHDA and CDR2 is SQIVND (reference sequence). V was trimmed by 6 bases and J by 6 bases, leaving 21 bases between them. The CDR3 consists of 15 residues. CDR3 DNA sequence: TGTGCCAGTAGGGCAACCCAGGGGAGAGGCGTCGAGCAGTACTTC. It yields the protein CASRATQGRGVEQYF. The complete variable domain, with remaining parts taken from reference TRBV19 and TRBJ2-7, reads DGGITQSPKYLFRKEGQNVTLSCEQNLNHDAMYWYRQDPGQGLRLIYYSQIVNDFQKGDIAEGYSVSREKKESFPLTVTSAQKNPTAFYLCASRATQGRGVEQYFGPGTRLTVT.

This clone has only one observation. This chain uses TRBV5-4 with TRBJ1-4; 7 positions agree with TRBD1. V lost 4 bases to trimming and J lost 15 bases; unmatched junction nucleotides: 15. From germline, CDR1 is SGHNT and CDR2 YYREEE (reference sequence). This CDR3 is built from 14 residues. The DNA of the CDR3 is TGTGCCAGCAGCCAAGATCGATCGACAGGGAAAATGTTTTTT. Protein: CASSQDRSTGKMFF.

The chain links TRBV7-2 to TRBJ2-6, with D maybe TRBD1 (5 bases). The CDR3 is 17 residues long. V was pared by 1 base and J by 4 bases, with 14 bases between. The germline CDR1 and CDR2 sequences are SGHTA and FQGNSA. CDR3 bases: TGTGCCAGCAGCTTAGTGTTAGGCCAGGGAGGGGCCAACGTCCTGACTTTC. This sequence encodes CASSLVLGQGGANVLTF.

The CDR3 nucleotides read TGCAGCTCCCAGGGAGGGGACGACTATGGCTACACCTTC. Protein product: CSSQGGDDYGYTF. V and J are TRBV29-1 and TRBJ1-2; D possibly corresponds to TRBD1 (5 bases). The CDR3 has 13 residues. Germline V lookup: CDR1 SQVTM, CDR2 ANQGSEA. The V end was cut by 8 bases, the J end by 3 bases, with 16 bases between.

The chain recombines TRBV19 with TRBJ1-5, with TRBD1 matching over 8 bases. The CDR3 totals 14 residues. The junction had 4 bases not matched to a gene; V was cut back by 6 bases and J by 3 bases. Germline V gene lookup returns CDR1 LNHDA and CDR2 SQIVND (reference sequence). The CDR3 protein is CASRRGQVNQPQHF. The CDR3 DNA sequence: TGTGCCAGTAGAAGGGGACAGGTCAATCAGCCCCAGCATTTT.

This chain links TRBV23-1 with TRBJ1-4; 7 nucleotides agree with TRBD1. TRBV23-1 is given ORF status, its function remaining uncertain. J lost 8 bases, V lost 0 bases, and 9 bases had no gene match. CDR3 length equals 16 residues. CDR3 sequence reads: CASSQSTGQVIEKLFF. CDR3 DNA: TGCGCCAGCAGTCAATCAACAGGACAGGTGATCGAAAAACTGTTTTTT.